These 24 T cell receptor beta chains came from one sample sequenced in a study of T cells in Graves' hyperthyroidism and ophthalmopathy. Regions amplified from RNA transcripts were the TCR beta CDR3 regions. With the HTBI primer set, the TCR CDR3 went through a first round of RT-PCR. TCRdb reprocessed the multiplex PCR reads with MiXCR, giving one entry per CDR3 protein. The sample includes 300,000 to 500,000 distinct CDR3 sequences, about 14% seen only once; the top ten take around 28%. Sequencing was done on a sample of blood. The receptor set was obtained from a man aged 50-60 years with Graves' ophthalmopathy.

A remark on this clonotype: Just one base apart from a much larger clone, this may be a read error. V is TRBV20-1 and J is TRBJ2-3; 9 nucleotides match TRBD2. The length of the CDR3 is 13 residues. Germline values: CDR1 DFQATT, CDR2 SNEGSKA (reference sequence). The CDR3 is CSARREGTDTQCF. CDR3 DNA sequence: TGCAGTGCTAGGCGGGAGGGCACAGATACGCAGTGTTTT.

This clonotype was picked up many times. The rearrangement links TRBV11-2 to TRBJ2-1; 9 bases match TRBD2. The CDR3 runs to 19 residues. J was trimmed by 1 base and V by 5 bases; bases with no gene match: 15. Germline V gene sequence: CDR1 SGHAT, CDR2 FQNNGV. This chain's CDR3 is CASSVRRLAVGGSYNEQFF. The CDR3 bases are TGTGCCAGCAGCGTGCGACGACTAGCGGTGGGGGGTTCCTACAATGAGCAGTTCTTC.

This clonotype was seen at least ten times. The chain is built from TRBV7-6 and TRBJ1-1; tentative D call: TRBD1 (6 bases). Germline CDR1 SGHVS, CDR2 FNYEAQ. The germline V and J ends were trimmed by 6 bases and 4 bases, with 12 bases remaining between them. CDR3 length: 13 residues. The CDR3 coding sequence is TGTGCCAGCAGTTCCACAGGGACCACTGAAGCTTTCTTT. Its protein product is CASSSTGTTEAFF.

This clonotype was seen many times. The chain uses TRBV12-3 or TRBV12-4 and TRBJ2-1; either TRBD1 or TRBD2 may supply D (5 bases each). V gave up 6 bases and J gave up 9 bases, with 12 bases separating them. The CDR3 has 12 amino acids. CDR3 loop: CASRGEGTEQFF. The CDR3 bases are TGTGCCAGCAGGGGAGAGGGGACTGAGCAGTTCTTC.

This clonotype was seen many times. V usage is TRBV18 and J usage is TRBJ1-5; 7 bases map to TRBD1. CDR3 length: 13 amino acids. Germline CDR1 reads KGHSH; CDR2 reads LQKENI. Trimming at V came to 4 bases and at J to 5 bases, leaving 2 bases not matched to a gene. CDR3 sequence (DNA): TGTGCCAGCTCACAGGGGGCCGATCAGCCCCAGCATTTT. Translating it yields CASSQGADQPQHF.

This clonotype was observed at least ten times. The J gene is TRBJ1-2, the V gene TRBV29-1; TRBD1 might be the D (5 bases). Germline CDR1 and CDR2: SQVTM and ANQGSEA. V lost 3 bases, J lost 7 bases, and 12 bases lay in between. CDR3 length equals 12 residues. DNA for the CDR3: TGCAGCGTTGACCGGCAGGGCGCTGGCTACACCTTC. Residues: CSVDRQGAGYTF.

This clonotype was seen a few times. V and J are TRBV7-2 and TRBJ2-3, with D possibly TRBD2 on 5 matching bases. This CDR3 region has 17 residues. Germline V gives CDR1 SGHTA, CDR2 FQGNSA. The V end was cut by 3 bases, the J end by 1 base, with 17 bases between. CDR3 DNA: TGTGCCAGCAGCTTTCGTTCGGGCGGAGGAGGCACAGATACGCAGTATTTT. Its translation: CASSFRSGGGGTDTQYF.

This clonotype was counted a few times. J is TRBJ1-3 and V is TRBV11-2; a possible D gene is TRBD1 (6 bases). The germline CDR1 and CDR2 sequences are SGHAT and FQNNGV. CDR3 length: 16 amino acids. V lost 1 base and J 0 bases, leaving 10 bases between the germline ends. The CDR3 here is CASSLAGGASGNTIYF. The CDR3 DNA sequence: TGTGCCAGCAGCTTAGCTGGGGGCGCCTCTGGAAACACCATATATTTT.

This clonotype was seen a single time. The junction differs from germline at one of its ends, possibly a read error. The CDR3 reads CAGSLTGTGVNEQFF. The CDR3 nucleotides are TGTGCCGGCAGCTTAACCGGGACTGGGGTCAATGAGCAGTTCTTC. The rearrangement joins TRBV5-6 to TRBJ2-1, with TRBD2 as a possible D gene (6 bases). This CDR3 has 15 residues. Germline CDR1 SGHDT, CDR2 YYEEEE.

This clonotype was found many times. The chain has TRBV7-6 and TRBJ2-3, with D maybe TRBD1 (5 bases). Trimming left V 4 bases short and J 0 bases short, with 11 bases between. Per the germline V gene, CDR1 is SGHVS and CDR2 is FNYEAQ. This CDR3 contains 15 residues. The DNA of the CDR3 is TGTGCCAGCAGCTCAGGACAATCTAGCACAGATACGCAGTATTTT. This codes for CASSSGQSSTDTQYF.

The chain carries TRBV11-2 and TRBJ1-2; unclear D gene. From germline, CDR1 is SGHAT and CDR2 FQNNGV. The V and J ends lost 4 bases and 4 bases respectively, with 7 bases between them. The CDR3 length is 12 residues. DNA for the CDR3: TGTGCCAGCAGCTATACGGGCTATGGCTACACCTTC. This codes for CASSYTGYGYTF.

This clonotype was seen only once. The rearrangement joins TRBV7-8 to TRBJ2-7; 14 bases agree with TRBD2. The CDR3 is 17 residues long. V was pared by 3 bases and J by 5 bases, with 9 bases of the junction left unmatched. Germline CDR1 is SGHVS and CDR2 is FQNEAQ. CDR3 nucleotides: TGTGCCAGCAGCTTGGCCCCGGGACTAGCGGGAGTCCACGAGCAGTACTTC. Residues: CASSLAPGLAGVHEQYF.

The genes are TRBV4-1 and TRBJ1-3; no clear D gene. CDR3 size: 18 residues. V lost 3 bases and J 0 bases, leaving 18 bases between the germline ends. Germline V gene data show CDR1 as MGHRA and CDR2 as YSYEKL. CDR3 DNA sequence: TGCGCCAGCAGCCAGCCAGGAGATCTTGTAAGCTCTGGAAACACCATATATTTT. This encodes CASSQPGDLVSSGNTIYF.

This clonotype showed up just a few times. The chain recombines TRBV4-1 with TRBJ1-5, with D maybe TRBD1 (6 bases). Germline values: CDR1 MGHRA, CDR2 YSYEKL. V was shortened by 0 bases and J by 2 bases, with 11 bases between the two germline ends. This CDR3 has 16 residues. CDR3 nucleotides: TGCGCCAGCAGCCAAGAAGGGGGTCTGGGCAATCAGCCCCAGCATTTT. This gives the protein CASSQEGGLGNQPQHF.

This clonotype has a count of ten or more. This chain joins TRBV3-1 and TRBJ2-5; 12 bases are shared with TRBD1. There are 16 residues in the CDR3. Trimming took 2 bases from V and 5 from J; bases not matched to a gene: 6. CDR1 is LGHDT and CDR2 is YNNKEL in the germline V gene (reference sequence). The CDR3 spells CASSQYRDRGRETQYF. CDR3 nucleotide sequence: TGTGCCAGCAGCCAATACCGGGACAGGGGGCGTGAGACCCAGTACTTC.

This clonotype occurred a few times. V gene TRBV7-2 combines with J gene TRBJ2-7, with unresolved D. CDR1 and CDR2 (germline): SGHTA, FQGNSA. The CDR3 extends over 15 amino acids. V lost 1 base, J lost 2 bases, and 12 bases lay in between. The CDR3 protein is CASSLVGEATYEQYF. The CDR3 DNA is TGTGCCAGCAGCTTAGTGGGCGAGGCGACCTACGAGCAGTACTTC.

The chain combines TRBV12-3 or TRBV12-4 with TRBJ2-2; D is possibly TRBD1 or TRBD2 (5 bases each). V lost 5 bases and J 1 base, leaving 11 bases between the germline ends. The CDR3 is 15 residues long. The CDR3 region has the DNA TGTGCCAGCAGTAAGGGACGGGGGAACACCGGGGAGCTGTTTTTT. Translation gives CASSKGRGNTGELFF.

This clonotype was detected many times. This sequence joins TRBV7-9 and TRBJ2-1, with TRBD2 matching 11 bases. CDR1 and CDR2 (germline): SEHNR, FQNEAQ (reference sequence). J gave up 3 bases and V 5 bases, and 12 bases lay outside the gene matches. The CDR3 contains 18 residues. DNA of the CDR3: TGTGCCAGCAGCCCGGACAGGCTAGCGGGAGGTGACTACAATGAGCAGTTCTTC. It encodes CASSPDRLAGGDYNEQFF.

In this sample, this clonotype turned up many times. This chain joins TRBV7-9 and TRBJ2-5; 10 nucleotides align to TRBD1. From germline, CDR1 is SEHNR and CDR2 FQNEAQ (reference sequence). J gave up 4 bases and V 0 bases, and 5 bases lay outside the gene matches. This CDR3 comprises 16 residues. The CDR3 sequence is CASSLAGDRGRETQYF. The DNA of the CDR3 is TGTGCCAGCAGCTTAGCGGGGGACAGGGGAAGAGAGACCCAGTACTTC.

There are many counts of this clonotype. The chain recombines TRBV6-1 with TRBJ1-4; no clear D. The CDR3 totals 15 residues. V lost 1 base and J 3 bases, leaving 9 bases between the germline ends. Germline loops: CDR1 MNHNS, CDR2 SASEGT. CDR3 sequence (DNA): TGTGCCAGCAGTGAAGGGGCAGGCTCTAATGAAAAACTGTTTTTT. It specifies CASSEGAGSNEKLFF.

This clonotype was seen repeatedly, ten times or more. This chain joins TRBV6-1 and TRBJ1-1; 10 bases align to TRBD1. Trimming took 5 bases from V and 6 from J; bases not matched to a gene: 6. The CDR3 contains 14 residues. Germline V gene sequence: CDR1 MNHNS, CDR2 SASEGT. Here the CDR3 DNA reads TGTGCCAGCAGTCGGACAGGGGGTTTTGCTGAAGCTTTCTTT. It is translated as CASSRTGGFAEAFF.

This clonotype was found many times. The V call is TRBV7-9, the J call TRBJ2-1; 12 bases line up with TRBD2. V lost 2 bases and J lost 8; bases outside the gene matches: 10. The CDR3 totals 17 residues. The germline V gene encodes CDR1 SEHNR and CDR2 FQNEAQ (reference sequence). CDR3 coding DNA: TGTGCCAGCAGCTTATTATCGACTAGCGGGAGTGTCGATGAGCAGTTCTTC. It yields the protein CASSLLSTSGSVDEQFF.

The gene calls are TRBV29-1 and TRBJ1-1; no clear D. V lost 2 bases, J lost 10 bases, and 14 bases lay in between. From germline, CDR1 is SQVTM and CDR2 ANQGSEA. The CDR3 is 12 amino acids. The CDR3 DNA reads as TGCAGCGTTGAATTAACCGGGTACGCAGCTTTCTTT. Its translation: CSVELTGYAAFF. The whole variable domain, remainder taken from reference TRBV29-1 and TRBJ1-1, is SAVISQKPSRDICQRGTSLTIQCQVDSQVTMMFWYRQQPGQSLTLIATANQGSEATYESGFVIDKFPISRPNLTFSTLTVSNMSPEDSSIYLCSVELTGYAAFFGQGTRLTVV.

This clonotype was counted ten times or more. CDR3: CASSLPIRGETQYF. Here the CDR3 DNA reads TGTGCCAGCAGCTTACCCATTCGTGGGGAGACCCAGTACTTC. The genes are TRBV7-9 and TRBJ2-5; D is ambiguous. CDR3 length: 14 amino acids. Germline CDR1 reads SEHNR; CDR2 reads FQNEAQ (reference sequence). V was trimmed by 2 bases and J by 5 bases, leaving 12 bases between them.